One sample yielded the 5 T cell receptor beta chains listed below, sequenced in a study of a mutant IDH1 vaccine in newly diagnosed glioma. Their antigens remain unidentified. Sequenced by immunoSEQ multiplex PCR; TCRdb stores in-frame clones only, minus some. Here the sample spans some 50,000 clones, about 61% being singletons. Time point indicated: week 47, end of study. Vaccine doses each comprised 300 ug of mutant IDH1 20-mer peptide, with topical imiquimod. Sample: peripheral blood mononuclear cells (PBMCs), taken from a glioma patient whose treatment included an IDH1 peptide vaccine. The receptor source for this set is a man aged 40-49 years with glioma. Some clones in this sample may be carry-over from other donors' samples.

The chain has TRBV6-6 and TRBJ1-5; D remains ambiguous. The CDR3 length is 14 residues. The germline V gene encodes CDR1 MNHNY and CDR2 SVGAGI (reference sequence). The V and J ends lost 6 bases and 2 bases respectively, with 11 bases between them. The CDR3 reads CASSLTSGNQPQHF. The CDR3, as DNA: TGTGCCAGCAGCTTAACCTCGGGCAATCAGCCCCAGCATTTT.

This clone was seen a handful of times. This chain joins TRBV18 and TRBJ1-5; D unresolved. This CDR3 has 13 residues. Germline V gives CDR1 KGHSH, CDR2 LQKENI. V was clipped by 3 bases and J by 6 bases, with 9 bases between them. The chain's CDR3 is CASSPEVFQPQHF. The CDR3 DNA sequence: TGTGCCAGCTCACCTGAGGTTTTTCAGCCCCAGCATTTT.

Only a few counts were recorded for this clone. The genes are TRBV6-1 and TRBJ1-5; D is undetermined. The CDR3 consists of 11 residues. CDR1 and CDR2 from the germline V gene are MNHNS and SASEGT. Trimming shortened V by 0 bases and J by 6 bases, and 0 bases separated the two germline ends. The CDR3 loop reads CASSEAQPQHF. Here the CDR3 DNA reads TGTGCCAGCAGTGAAGCTCAGCCCCAGCATTTT.

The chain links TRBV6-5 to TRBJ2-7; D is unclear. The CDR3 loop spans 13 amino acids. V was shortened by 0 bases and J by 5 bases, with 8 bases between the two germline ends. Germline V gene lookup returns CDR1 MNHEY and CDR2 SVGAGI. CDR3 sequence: CASSYSGEHEQYF. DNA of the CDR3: TGTGCCAGCAGTTACTCGGGCGAACACGAGCAGTACTTC.

CDR3 sequence (DNA): TGTGCCAGCAGCCAAGCTCCGGCAGATACGCAGTATTTT. Protein: CASSQAPADTQYF. V usage is TRBV4-2 and J usage is TRBJ2-3, with unresolved D. In germline, CDR1 is LGHNA, CDR2 YNFKEQ. The CDR3 sequence is 13 residues long. V was cut by 1 base and J by 4 bases, with 6 bases left in between.